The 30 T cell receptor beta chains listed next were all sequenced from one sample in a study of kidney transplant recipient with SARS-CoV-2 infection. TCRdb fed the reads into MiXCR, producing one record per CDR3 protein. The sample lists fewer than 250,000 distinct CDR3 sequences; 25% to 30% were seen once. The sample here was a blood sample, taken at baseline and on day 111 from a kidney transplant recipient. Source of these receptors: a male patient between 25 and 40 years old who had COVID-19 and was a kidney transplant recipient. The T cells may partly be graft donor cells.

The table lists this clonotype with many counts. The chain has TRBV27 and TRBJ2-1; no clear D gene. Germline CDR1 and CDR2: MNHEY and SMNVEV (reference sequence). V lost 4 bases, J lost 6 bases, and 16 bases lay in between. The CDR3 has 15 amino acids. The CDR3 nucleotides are TGTGCCAGCAGTTCCGACCGCCTTAGGGTCAATGAGCAGTTCTTC. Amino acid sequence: CASSSDRLRVNEQFF.

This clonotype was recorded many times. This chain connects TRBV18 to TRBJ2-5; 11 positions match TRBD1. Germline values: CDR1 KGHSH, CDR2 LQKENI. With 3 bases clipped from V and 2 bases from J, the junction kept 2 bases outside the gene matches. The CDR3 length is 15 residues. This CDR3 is CASSPRDRGQETQYF. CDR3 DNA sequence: TGTGCCAGCTCACCCCGGGACAGGGGGCAAGAGACCCAGTACTTC.

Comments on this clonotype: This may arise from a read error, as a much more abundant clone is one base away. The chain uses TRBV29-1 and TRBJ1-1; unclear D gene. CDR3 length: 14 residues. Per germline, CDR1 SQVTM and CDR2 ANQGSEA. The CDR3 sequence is CRVVVGFSNTEAFF. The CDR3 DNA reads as TGCAGAGTTGTCGTTGGGTTCTCGAACACTGAAGCTTTCTTT.

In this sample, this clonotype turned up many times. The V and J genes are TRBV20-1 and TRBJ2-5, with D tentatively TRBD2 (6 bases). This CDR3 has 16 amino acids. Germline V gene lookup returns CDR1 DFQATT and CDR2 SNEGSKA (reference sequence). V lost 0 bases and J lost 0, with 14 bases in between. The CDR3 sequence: CSARDRRESHQETQYF. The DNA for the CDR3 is TGCAGTGCTAGAGATCGGAGGGAGTCTCACCAAGAGACCCAGTACTTC.

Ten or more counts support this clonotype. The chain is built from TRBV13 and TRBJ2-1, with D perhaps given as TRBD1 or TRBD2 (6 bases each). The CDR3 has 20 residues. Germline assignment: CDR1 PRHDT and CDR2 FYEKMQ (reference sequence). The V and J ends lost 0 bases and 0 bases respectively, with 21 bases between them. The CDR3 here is CASSLGDKWGASSSYNEQFF. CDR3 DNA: TGTGCCAGCAGCTTAGGCGATAAGTGGGGGGCGTCCAGCTCCTACAATGAGCAGTTCTTC.

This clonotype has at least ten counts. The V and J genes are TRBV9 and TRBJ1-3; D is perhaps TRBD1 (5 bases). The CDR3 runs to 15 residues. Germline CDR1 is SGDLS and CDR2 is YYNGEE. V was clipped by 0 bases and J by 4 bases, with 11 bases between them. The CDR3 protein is CASSVEGTHGNTIYF. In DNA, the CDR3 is TGTGCCAGCAGCGTAGAGGGGACCCACGGAAACACCATATATTTT.

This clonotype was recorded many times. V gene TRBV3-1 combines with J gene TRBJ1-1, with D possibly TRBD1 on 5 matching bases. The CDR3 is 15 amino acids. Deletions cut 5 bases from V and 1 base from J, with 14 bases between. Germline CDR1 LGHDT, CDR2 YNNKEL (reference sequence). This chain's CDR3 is CASSVVGGSNTEAFF. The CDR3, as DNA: TGTGCCAGCAGCGTAGTGGGGGGATCGAACACTGAAGCTTTCTTT.

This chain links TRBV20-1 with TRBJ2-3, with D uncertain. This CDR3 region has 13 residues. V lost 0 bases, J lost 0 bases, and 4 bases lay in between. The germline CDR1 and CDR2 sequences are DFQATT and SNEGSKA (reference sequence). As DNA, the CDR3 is TGCAGTGCTAGAGATTGGAGCACAGATACGCAGTATTTT. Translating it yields CSARDWSTDTQYF.

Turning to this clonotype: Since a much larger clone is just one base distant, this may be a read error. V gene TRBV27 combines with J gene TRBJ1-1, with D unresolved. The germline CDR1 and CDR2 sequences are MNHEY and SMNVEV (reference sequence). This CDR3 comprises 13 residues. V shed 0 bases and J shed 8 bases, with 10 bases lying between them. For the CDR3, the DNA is TGTGCCAGCAGTTTATCCCAGGAGGCCGAAGCTTTCTTT. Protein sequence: CASSLSQEAEAFF.

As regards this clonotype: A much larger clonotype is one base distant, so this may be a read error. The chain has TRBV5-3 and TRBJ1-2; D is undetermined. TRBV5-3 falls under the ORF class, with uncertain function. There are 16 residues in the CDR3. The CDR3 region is CARRMIVVRKTYGYSF. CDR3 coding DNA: TGTGCCAGAAGGATGATAGTGGTGAGAAAGACCTATGGCTACTCCTTC.

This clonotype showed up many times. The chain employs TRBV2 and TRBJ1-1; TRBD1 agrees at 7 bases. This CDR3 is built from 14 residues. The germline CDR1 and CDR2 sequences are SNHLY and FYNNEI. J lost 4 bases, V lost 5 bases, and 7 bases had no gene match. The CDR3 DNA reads TGTGCCAGCAGTTTCCGACAGGGTGGCACTGAAGCTTTCTTT. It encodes CASSFRQGGTEAFF.

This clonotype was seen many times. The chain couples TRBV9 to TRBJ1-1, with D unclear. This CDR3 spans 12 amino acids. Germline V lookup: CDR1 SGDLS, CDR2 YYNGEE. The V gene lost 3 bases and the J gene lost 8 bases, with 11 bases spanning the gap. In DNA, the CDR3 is TGTGCCAGCAGCGGGGGAGGGTCCGAAGCTTTCTTT. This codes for CASSGGGSEAFF.

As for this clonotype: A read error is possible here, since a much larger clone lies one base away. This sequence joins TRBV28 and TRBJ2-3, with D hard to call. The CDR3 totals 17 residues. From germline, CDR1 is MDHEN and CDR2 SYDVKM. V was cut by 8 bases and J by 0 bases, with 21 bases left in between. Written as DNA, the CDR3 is TGTGCCAGCGCCCCGCCGACCGGCCAGGTCAGCACAGATACGCAGTATTTT. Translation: CASAPPTGQVSTDTQYF.

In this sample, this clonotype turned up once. CDR3 coding DNA: TGTGCCAGCAACCTAGGACAGGGGCAATACAATGAGCAGTTCTTC. Its protein product is CASNLGQGQYNEQFF. V is TRBV5-6 and J is TRBJ2-1; 9 nucleotides match TRBD1. The V segment lost 6 bases and the J segment 4 bases; nucleotides outside the gene matches: 8. The CDR3 has 15 residues. Looked up from germline, CDR1 is SGHDT and CDR2 is YYEEEE.

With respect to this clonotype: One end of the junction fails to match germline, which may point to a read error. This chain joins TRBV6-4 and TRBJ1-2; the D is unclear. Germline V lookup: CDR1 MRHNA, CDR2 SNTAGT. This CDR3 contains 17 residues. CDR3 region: CAGSDAPSHGKTYGYTF. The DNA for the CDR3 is TGTGCCGGCAGTGATGCACCCTCACACGGGAAGACCTATGGCTACACCTTC.

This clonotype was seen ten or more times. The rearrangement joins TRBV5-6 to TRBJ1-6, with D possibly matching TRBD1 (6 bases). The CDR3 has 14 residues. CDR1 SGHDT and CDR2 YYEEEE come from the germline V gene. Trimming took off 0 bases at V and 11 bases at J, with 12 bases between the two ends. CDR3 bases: TGTGCCAGCAGCTTGGGCGGGGACACGCCACCCCTCCACTTT. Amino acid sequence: CASSLGGDTPPLHF.

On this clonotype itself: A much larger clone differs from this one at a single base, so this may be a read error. The DNA for the CDR3 is TGTGCCAGCAGTTGCCCGTACACAGCAGGAAAGACCTATGGCTACACCTTC. This translates into CASSCPYTAGKTYGYTF. The rearrangement joins TRBV12-3 or TRBV12-4 to TRBJ1-2; D gene ambiguous. The CDR3 totals 17 residues. Trimming removed 4 bases from V and 4 bases from J, with 22 bases in between.

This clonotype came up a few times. CDR3 amino acids: CSARWAGDSTDTQYF. CDR3 sequence (DNA): TGCAGTGCTAGATGGGCGGGAGACAGCACAGATACGCAGTATTTT. The chain carries TRBV20-1 and TRBJ2-3, with 7 bases aligning to TRBD2. V gave up 2 bases and J gave up 0 bases; unmatched junction bases: 5. Germline V gene lookup returns CDR1 DFQATT and CDR2 SNEGSKA (reference sequence). This CDR3 has 15 amino acids.

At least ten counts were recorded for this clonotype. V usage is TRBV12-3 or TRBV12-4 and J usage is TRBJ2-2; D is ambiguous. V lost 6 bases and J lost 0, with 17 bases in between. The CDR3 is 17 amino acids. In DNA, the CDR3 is TGTGCCAGCAGCCCCCGAAGGGTTGACGCGAACACCGGGGAGCTGTTTTTT. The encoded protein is CASSPRRVDANTGELFF.

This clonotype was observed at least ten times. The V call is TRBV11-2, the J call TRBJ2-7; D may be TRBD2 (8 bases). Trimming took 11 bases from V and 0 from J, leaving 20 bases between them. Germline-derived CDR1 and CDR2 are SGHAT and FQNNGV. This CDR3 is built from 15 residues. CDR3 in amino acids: CASRQGGGNSYEQYV. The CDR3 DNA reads TGTGCCTCTAGACAGGGCGGGGGGAACTCCTACGAGCAGTACGTC.

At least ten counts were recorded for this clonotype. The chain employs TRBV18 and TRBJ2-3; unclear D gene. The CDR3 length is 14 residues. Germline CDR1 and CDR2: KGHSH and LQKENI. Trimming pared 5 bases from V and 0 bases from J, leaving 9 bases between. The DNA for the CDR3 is TGTGCCAGCTCAACAGTGACTAGCACAGATACGCAGTATTTT. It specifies CASSTVTSTDTQYF.

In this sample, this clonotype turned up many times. The CDR3 nucleotides read TGCGCCAGCAGTTTGACTAGCGGGCCCCTCTACAATGAGCAGTTCTTC. This gives the protein CASSLTSGPLYNEQFF. The chain links TRBV5-1 to TRBJ2-1; 10 nucleotides line up with TRBD2. CDR1 and CDR2 (germline): SGHRS, YFSETQ. The CDR3 extends over 16 amino acids. Trimming removed 5 bases from V and 3 bases from J; junction bases left unmatched: 8.

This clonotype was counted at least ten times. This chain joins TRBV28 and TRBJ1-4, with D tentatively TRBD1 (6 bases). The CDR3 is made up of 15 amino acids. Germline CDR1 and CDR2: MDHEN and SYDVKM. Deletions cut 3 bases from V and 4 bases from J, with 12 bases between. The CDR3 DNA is TGTGCCAGCAGTTTCGGTACAGGGTATAATGAAAAACTGTTTTTT. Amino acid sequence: CASSFGTGYNEKLFF.

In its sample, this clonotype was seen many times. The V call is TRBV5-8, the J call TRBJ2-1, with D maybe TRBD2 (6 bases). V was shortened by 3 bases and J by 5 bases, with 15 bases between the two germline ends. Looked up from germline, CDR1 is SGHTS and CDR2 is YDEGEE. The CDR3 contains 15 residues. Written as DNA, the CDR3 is TGTGCCAGCAGCTCGCCCCTAGCGTTCGACAATGAGCAGTTCTTC. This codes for CASSSPLAFDNEQFF.

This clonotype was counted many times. CDR3 in amino acids: CAISEQGRSPLHF. The CDR3 DNA is TGTGCCATCAGTGAACAGGGACGGTCACCCCTCCACTTT. The chain carries TRBV10-3 and TRBJ1-6; tentatively, D is TRBD1 (6 bases). The CDR3 extends over 13 amino acids. The ends were cut back, 3 bases at V and 10 bases at J, with 10 bases in the middle. Germline assignment: CDR1 ENHRY and CDR2 SYGVKD.

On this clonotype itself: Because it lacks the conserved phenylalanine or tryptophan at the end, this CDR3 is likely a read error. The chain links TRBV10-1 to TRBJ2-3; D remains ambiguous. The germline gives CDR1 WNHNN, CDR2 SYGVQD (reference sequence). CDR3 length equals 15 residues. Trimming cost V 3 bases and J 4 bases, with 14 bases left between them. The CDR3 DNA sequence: TGCGCCAGCAGTGAAGAAGTGGTGGACGCAGATACGCAGTATCTT. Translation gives CASSEEVVDADTQYL.

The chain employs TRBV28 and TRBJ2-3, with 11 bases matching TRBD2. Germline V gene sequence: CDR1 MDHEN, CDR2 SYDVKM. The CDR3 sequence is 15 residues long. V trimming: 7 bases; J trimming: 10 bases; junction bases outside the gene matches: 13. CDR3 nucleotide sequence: TGTGCCAGCACAAGGATGGCAACTAGCGGGAGCTCGCAGTATTTT. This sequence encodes CASTRMATSGSSQYF.

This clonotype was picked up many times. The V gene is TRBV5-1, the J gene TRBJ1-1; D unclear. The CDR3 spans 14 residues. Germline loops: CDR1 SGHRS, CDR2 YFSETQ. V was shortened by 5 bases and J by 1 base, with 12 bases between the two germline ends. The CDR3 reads CASSRAGTNTEAFF. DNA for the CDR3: TGCGCCAGCAGTCGGGCGGGAACGAACACTGAAGCTTTCTTT.

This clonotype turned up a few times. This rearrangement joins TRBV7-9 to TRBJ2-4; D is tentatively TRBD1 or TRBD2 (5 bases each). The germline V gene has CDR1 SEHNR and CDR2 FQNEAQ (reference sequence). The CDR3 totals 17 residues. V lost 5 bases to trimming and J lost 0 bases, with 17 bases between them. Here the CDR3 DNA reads TGTGCCAGCAGCCCGAGGGGAGCTTTCTTAGCCAAAAACATTCAGTACTTC. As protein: CASSPRGAFLAKNIQYF.

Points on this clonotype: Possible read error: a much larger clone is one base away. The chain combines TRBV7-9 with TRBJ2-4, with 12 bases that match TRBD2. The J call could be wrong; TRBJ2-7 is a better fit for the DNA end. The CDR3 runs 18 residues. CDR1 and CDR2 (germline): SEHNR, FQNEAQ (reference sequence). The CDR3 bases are TGTGCCAGCAGCCCGCCGACTAGCGGGAGAGGGAGCCCCTACGAGCAGTACTTC. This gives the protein CASSPPTSGRGSPYEQYF.